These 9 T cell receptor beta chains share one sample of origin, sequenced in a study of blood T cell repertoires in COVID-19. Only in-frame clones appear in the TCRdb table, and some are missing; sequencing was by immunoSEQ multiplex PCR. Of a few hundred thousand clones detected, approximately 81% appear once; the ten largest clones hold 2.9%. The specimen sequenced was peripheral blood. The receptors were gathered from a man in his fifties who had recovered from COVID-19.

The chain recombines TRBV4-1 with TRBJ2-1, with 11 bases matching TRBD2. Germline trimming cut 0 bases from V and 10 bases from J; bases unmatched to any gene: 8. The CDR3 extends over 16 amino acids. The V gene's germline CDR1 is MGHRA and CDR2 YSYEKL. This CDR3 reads CASSQDPGTSGKEQFF. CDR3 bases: TGCGCCAGCAGCCAAGACCCGGGGACTAGCGGAAAAGAGCAGTTCTTC.

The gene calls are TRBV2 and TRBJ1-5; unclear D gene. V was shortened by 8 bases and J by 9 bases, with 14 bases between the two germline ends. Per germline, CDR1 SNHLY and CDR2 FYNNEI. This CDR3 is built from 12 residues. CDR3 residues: CASDDEVSPQHF. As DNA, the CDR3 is TGTGCCAGCGATGACGAGGTATCGCCCCAGCATTTT. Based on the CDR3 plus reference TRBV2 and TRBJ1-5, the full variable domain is EPEVTQTPSHQVTQMGQEVILRCVPISNHLYFYWYRQILGQKVEFLVSFYNNEISEKSEIFDDQFSVERPDGSNFTLKIRSTKLEDSAMYFCASDDEVSPQHFGDGTRLSIL.

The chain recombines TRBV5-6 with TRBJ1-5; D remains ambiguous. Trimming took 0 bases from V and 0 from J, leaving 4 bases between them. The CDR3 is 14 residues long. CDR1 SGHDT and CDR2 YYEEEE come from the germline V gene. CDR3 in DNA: TGTGCCAGCAGCTTGGCCGGTAGCAATCAGCCCCAGCATTTT. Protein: CASSLAGSNQPQHF. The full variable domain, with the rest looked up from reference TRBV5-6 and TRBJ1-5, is DAGVTQSPTHLIKTRGQQVTLRCSPKSGHDTVSWYQQALGQGPQFIFQYYEEEERQRGNFPDRFSGHQFPNYSSELNVNALLLGDSALYLCASSLAGSNQPQHFGDGTRLSIL.

The DNA of the CDR3 is TGTGCCTGGAGTGTAAAACGGGATCAGCCCCAGCATTTT. Protein product: CAWSVKRDQPQHF. This chain links TRBV30 with TRBJ1-5, with unresolved D. The CDR3 contains 13 residues. V was shortened by 0 bases and J by 5 bases, with 8 bases between the two germline ends. Germline CDR1 reads GTSNPN; CDR2 reads SVGIG (reference sequence).

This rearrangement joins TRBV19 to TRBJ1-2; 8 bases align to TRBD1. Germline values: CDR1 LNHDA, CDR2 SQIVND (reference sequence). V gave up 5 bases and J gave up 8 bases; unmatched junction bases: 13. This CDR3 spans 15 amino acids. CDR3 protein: CASSLGQGGSKGYTF. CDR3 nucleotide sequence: TGTGCCAGTAGTCTCGGACAGGGCGGTTCGAAAGGCTACACCTTC.

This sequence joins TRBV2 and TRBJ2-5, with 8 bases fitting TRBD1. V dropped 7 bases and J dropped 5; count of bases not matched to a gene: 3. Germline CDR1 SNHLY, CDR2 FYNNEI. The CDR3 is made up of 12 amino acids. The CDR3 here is CASTGGMETQYF. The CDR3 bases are TGTGCCAGCACAGGGGGCATGGAGACCCAGTACTTC.

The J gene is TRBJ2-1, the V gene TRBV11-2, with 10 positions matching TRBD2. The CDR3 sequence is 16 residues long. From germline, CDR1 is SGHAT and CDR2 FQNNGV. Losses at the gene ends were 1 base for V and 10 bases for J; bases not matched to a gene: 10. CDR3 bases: TGTGCCAGCAGCTTAGTTCGGGTACTAGCGGGACCAGAGCAGTTCTTC. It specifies CASSLVRVLAGPEQFF.

Written as DNA, the CDR3 is TGTGCCAGCAGCCGGACAGCTGTCGGGCCCCAGCATTTT. Translated: CASSRTAVGPQHF. This chain uses TRBV7-9 with TRBJ1-5; D is possibly TRBD1 (6 bases). The CDR3 consists of 13 residues. Trimming pared 5 bases from V and 9 bases from J, leaving 14 bases between. Germline CDR1 SEHNR, CDR2 FQNEAQ (reference sequence). Variable domain in full (rest from reference TRBV7-9 and TRBJ1-5): DTGVSQNPRHKITKRGQNVTFRCDPISEHNRLYWYRQTLGQGPEFLTYFQNEAQLEKSRLLSDRFSAERPKGSFSTLEIQRTEQGDSAMYLCASSRTAVGPQHFGDGTRLSIL.

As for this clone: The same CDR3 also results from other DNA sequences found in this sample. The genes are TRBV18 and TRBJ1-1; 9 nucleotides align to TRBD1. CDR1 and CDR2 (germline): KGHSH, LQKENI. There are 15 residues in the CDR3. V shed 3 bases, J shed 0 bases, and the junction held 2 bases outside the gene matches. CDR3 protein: CASSPDRGMNTEAFF. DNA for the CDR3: TGTGCCAGCTCACCGGACAGGGGAATGAACACTGAAGCTTTCTTT.